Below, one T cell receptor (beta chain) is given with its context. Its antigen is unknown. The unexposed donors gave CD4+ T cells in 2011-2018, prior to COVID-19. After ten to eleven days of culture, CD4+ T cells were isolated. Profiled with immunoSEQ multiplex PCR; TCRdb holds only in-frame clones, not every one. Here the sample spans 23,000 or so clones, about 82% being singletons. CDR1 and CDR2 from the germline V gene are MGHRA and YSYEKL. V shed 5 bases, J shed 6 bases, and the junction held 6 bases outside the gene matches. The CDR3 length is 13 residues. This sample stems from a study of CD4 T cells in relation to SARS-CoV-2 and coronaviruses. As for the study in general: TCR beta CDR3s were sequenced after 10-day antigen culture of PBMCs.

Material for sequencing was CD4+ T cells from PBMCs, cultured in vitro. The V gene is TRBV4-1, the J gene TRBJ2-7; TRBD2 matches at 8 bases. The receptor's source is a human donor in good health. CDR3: CASSRDGGGEQYF. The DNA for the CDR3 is TGCGCCAGCAGCAGGGACGGGGGGGGCGAGCAGTACTTC.